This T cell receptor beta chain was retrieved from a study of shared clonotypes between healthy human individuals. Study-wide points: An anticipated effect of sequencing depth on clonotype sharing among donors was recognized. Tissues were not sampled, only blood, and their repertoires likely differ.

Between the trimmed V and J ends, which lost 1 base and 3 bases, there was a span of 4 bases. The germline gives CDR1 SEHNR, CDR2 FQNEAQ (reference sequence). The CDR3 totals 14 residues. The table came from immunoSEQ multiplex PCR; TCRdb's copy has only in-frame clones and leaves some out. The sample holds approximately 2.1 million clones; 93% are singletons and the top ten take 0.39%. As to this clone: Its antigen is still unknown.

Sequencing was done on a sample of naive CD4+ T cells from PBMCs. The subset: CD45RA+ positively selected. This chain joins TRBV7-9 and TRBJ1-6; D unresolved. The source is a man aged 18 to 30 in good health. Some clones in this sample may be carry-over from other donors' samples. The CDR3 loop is CASSLGDYNSPLHF. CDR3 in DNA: TGTGCCAGCAGCTTAGGGGACTATAATTCACCCCTCCACTTT. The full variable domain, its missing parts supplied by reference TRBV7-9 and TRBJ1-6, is DTGVSQNPRHKITKRGQNVTFRCDPISEHNRLYWYRQTLGQGPEFLTYFQNEAQLEKSRLLSDRFSAERPKGSFSTLEIQRTEQGDSAMYLCASSLGDYNSPLHFGNGTRLTVT.